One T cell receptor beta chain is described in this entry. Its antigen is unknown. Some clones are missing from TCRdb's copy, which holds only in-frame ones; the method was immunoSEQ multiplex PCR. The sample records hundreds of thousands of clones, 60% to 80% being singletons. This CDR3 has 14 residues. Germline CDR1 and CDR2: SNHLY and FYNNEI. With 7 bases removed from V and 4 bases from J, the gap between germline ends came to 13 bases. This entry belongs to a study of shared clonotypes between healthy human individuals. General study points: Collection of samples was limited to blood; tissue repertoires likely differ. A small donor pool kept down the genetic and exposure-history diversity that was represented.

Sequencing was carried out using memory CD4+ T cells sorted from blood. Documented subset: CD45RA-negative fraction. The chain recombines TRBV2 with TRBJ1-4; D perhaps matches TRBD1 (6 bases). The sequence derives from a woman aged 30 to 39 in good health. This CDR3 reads CASISQGVNEKLFF. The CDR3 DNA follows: TGTGCCAGCATCTCACAGGGCGTTAATGAAAAACTGTTTTTT.